These T cell receptor beta chains were read from a single sample in a study of blood T cell repertoires in COVID-19. The assay was immunoSEQ multiplex PCR, and TCRdb's table has in-frame clones only and misses some. Of some 42,000 clones in the sample, around 85% were seen once. The sequenced material came from peripheral blood. Receptors originate from a human donor in a cohort sampled during active COVID-19. Each CDR3 is given with its conserved first and last residue. A D gene is named only where the DNA matches it firmly. For some rows the clone size is stated as once, few or many, or as a class when expanded; others skip it.

TRBV2	TRBJ1-4	NA	NA	CASRNGLMGGVGEKLFF
TRBV9	TRBJ2-1	TRBD2	NA	CASSVGTSGGLQFF
TRBV6-5	TRBJ2-2	TRBD2	NA	CASARGETGELFF
TRBV6-5	TRBJ2-3	TRBD2	NA	CASSPRAGGTDTQYF
TRBV6-5	TRBJ1-6	TRBD1	medium-sized	CASTRTGGPSPLHF
TRBV28	TRBJ2-6	NA	NA	CASSFNGANVLTF
TRBV5-6	TRBJ2-5	NA	NA	CASSLDIRETQYF
TRBV7-9	TRBJ1-6	NA	NA	CASSGEHGTLHF
TRBV7-2	TRBJ1-6	NA	few	CASSRRSSYNSPLHF
TRBV5-6	TRBJ1-1	TRBD1	NA	CASSRLGDRGLITEAFF
TRBV30	TRBJ2-3	NA	few	CAWSVPADTQYF
TRBV6-6	TRBJ1-6	NA	once	CASSYGGSPLHF
TRBV5-4	TRBJ1-2	NA	NA	CASSFRAQGVYGYTF